This T cell receptor beta chain was obtained from a study of shared T cell receptors in the human thymus. Here immunoSEQ multiplex PCR was the method, and the copy in TCRdb shows in-frame clones only, minus some. In the table there are around 730,000 clones, roughly 85% of which are singletons. This sample was also put to use in a study of human thymus T cells. That report notes: Resected material from corrective heart surgery provided the thymus tissue analysed. Gene usage for V and J segments appeared biased in thymic and blood repertoires.

Sequencing used thymocytes. This TCR came from a girl less than two years old with a congenital heart defect.

For the CDR3, the DNA is TGTGCCAGCAGCCAAGGCCGGACAGGGGGGTACGAGCAGTACTTC. Its protein product is CASSQGRTGGYEQYF. The chain recombines TRBV14 with TRBJ2-7; 10 nucleotides line up with TRBD1. CDR1 and CDR2 from the germline V gene are SGHDN and FVKESK. Trimming took 1 base from V and 4 from J; bases not matched to a gene: 4. This CDR3 spans 15 amino acids.